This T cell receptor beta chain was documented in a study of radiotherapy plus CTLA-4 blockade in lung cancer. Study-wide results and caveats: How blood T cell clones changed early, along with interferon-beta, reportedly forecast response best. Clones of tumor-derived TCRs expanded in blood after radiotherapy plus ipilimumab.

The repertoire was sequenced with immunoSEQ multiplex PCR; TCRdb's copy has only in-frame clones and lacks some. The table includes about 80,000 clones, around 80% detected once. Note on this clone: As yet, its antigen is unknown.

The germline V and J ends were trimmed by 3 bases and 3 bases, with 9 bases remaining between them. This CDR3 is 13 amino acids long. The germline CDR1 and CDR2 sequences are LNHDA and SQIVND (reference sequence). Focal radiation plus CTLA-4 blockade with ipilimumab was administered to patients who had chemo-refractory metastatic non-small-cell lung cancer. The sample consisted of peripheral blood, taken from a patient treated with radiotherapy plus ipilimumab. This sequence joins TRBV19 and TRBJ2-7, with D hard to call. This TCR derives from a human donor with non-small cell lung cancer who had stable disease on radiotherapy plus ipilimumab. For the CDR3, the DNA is TGTGCCAGTAGTATTTCGAAGTACTACGAGCAGTACTTC. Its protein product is CASSISKYYEQYF.